This TCR beta chain is drawn from a study of shared clonotypes between healthy human individuals. Germline assignment: CDR1 MNHEY and CDR2 SMNVEV (reference sequence). The CDR3 contains 14 residues. Trimming removed 1 base at V and 2 bases at J, with 7 bases between. TCRdb's copy holds only in-frame clones and misses some; the assay was immunoSEQ multiplex PCR. The table shows some 2,500,000 clones, with about 90% occurring only once. Sequenced sample: naive CD4+ T cells from PBMCs. Subset reported: CD45RA+ positively selected. The chain carries TRBV27 and TRBJ2-3; D is uncertain. This clonotype originated in a man between 18 and 29 years old in good health. Some clones in this sample may be carry-over from other donors' samples. The CDR3 DNA reads as TGTGCCAGCAGTTTATTCGCCATCACAGATACGCAGTATTTT. Amino acids: CASSLFAITDTQYF.